This T cell receptor (beta chain) was sequenced during a study of beta chain features in type 1 diabetes. Study at large: Investigators examined approximately 100,000,000 sorted cells across all samples.

This clone was seen more than once but under ten times. Its antigen is unidentified. Regarding the study as a whole: Moderately but significantly shorter TCRB CDR3s were found in Type 1 diabetes patients in all four CD4+ subsets. Naive, central memory and Treg TCRB repertoires seemed to resemble each other more closely in patients than they did in healthy donors.

Blood was collected once per donor into heparin, averaging about 110 mL. Sequenced material consisted of expressed TCRB transcripts (all of the isolated RNA was reverse transcribed). Naive, central memory and regulatory T cell samples came to a mean of around 3.3 million reads. Using immunoSEQ multiplex PCR, the repertoire was profiled, and TCRdb retains in-frame clones only, with some absent. The sample shows 500,000 to 650,000 clones, 12% of them seen only once. The length of the CDR3 is 14 residues. Trimming shortened V by 6 bases and J by 6 bases, and 14 bases separated the two germline ends. Germline CDR1 is MDHEN and CDR2 is SYDVKM.

This TCR came from a man aged 25 to 40 with type 1 diabetes. The sequencing sample was made of naive CD4+ T cells from blood. V is TRBV28 and J is TRBJ2-2, with D perhaps matching TRBD1 (6 bases). CDR3 in DNA: TGTGCCAGCAGCCAGGGGCCGGTCCCCGGGGAGCTGTTTTTT. Translating it yields CASSQGPVPGELFF. The full variable domain, completed using reference TRBV28 and TRBJ2-2, is DVKVTQSSRYLVKRTGEKVFLECVQDMDHENMFWYRQDPGLGLRLIYFSYDVKMKEKGDIPEGYSVSREKKERFSLILESASTNQTSMYLCASSQGPVPGELFFGEGSRLTVL.